This passage covers 26 T cell receptor beta chains from one sample sequenced in a study of T-cell reconstitution after alpha-beta-depleted transplantation in children. Library preparation (for TCRbeta) was performed with unique molecular identifiers. TCRdb reanalysed the PCR reads using MiXCR and keeps one entry per CDR3 protein. The table records around 700,000 distinct CDR3 sequences, around 12% of them present only once. Sequenced material: PBMCs, taken before TCRalphabeta/CD19-depleted stem cell transplant. These TCRs come from a girl under 10 years old with congenital amegakaryocytic thrombocytopenia, due to receive a stem cell transplant.

This clonotype was seen at least ten times. The chain recombines TRBV7-9 with TRBJ2-2; 9 bases map to TRBD2. The CDR3 has 13 amino acids. CDR1 and CDR2 (germline): SEHNR, FQNEAQ (reference sequence). Trimming took 8 bases from V and 6 from J; bases not matched to a gene: 4. CDR3 loop: CASWASGAGELFF. The CDR3 nucleotides read TGTGCCAGCTGGGCTAGCGGGGCCGGGGAGCTGTTTTTT.

This clonotype was counted at least ten times. The J gene is TRBJ1-5, the V gene TRBV20-1, with 10 bases identical to TRBD1. V dropped 6 bases and J dropped 6; count of bases not matched to a gene: 8. This CDR3 spans 14 amino acids. The V gene's germline CDR1 is DFQATT and CDR2 SNEGSKA (reference sequence). Here the CDR3 reads CSASRDRGGQPQHF. The CDR3 nucleotides are TGCAGTGCCTCCCGGGACAGGGGTGGTCAGCCCCAGCATTTT.

Notes on this clonotype: This could be a read error, since a much larger clone is one nucleotide away. J is TRBJ2-1 and V is TRBV5-1; D remains ambiguous. Germline V gene data show CDR1 as SGHRS and CDR2 as YFSETQ. The CDR3 sequence is 14 residues long. The CDR3 protein is CASSLRSSYNEQSF. In nucleotides, the CDR3 is TGCGCCAGCAGCTTACGGAGCTCCTACAATGAGCAGTCCTTC.

This clonotype was detected many times. The J gene is TRBJ1-1, the V gene TRBV7-9; possible D gene TRBD1, 5 bases. CDR3 length: 14 residues. Per the germline V gene, CDR1 is SEHNR and CDR2 is FQNEAQ (reference sequence). Deletions cut 5 bases from V and 3 bases from J, with 13 bases between. Here the CDR3 reads CASSQMWGDTEAFF. For the CDR3, the DNA is TGTGCCAGCAGCCAAATGTGGGGGGACACTGAAGCTTTCTTT.

This clonotype was seen a handful of times. The chain recombines TRBV27 with TRBJ2-7; 8 positions agree with TRBD1. CDR3 length: 14 amino acids. CDR1 and CDR2 from the germline V gene are MNHEY and SMNVEV (reference sequence). With 6 bases clipped from V and 4 bases from J, the junction kept 8 bases outside the gene matches. CDR3 sequence reads: CASSLTGALYEQYF. The CDR3 DNA follows: TGTGCCAGCAGCTTGACAGGGGCACTTTACGAGCAGTACTTC.

The sample holds many counts of this clonotype. The chain's CDR3 is CASSKHGLARTGELFF. In DNA form, the CDR3 reads TGTGCCAGCAGCAAACATGGACTAGCCAGAACCGGGGAGCTGTTTTTT. The V gene is TRBV12-3 or TRBV12-4, the J gene TRBJ2-2; 8 bases are shared with TRBD2. CDR3 length: 16 amino acids. V gave up 6 bases and J gave up 5 bases; unmatched junction bases: 11.

This clonotype was picked up many times. V is TRBV29-1 and J is TRBJ2-1, with 13 bases lining up with TRBD2. V dropped 5 bases and J dropped 9; count of bases not matched to a gene: 7. The CDR3 runs 14 residues. The germline gives CDR1 SQVTM, CDR2 ANQGSEA. CDR3: CSVLGLAGRSEQFF. CDR3 coding DNA: TGCAGCGTTTTGGGACTAGCGGGACGGAGTGAGCAGTTCTTC.

This clonotype was observed many times. The V gene is TRBV5-1, the J gene TRBJ2-1, with 9 bases that match TRBD2. Trimming removed 4 bases from V and 6 bases from J; junction bases left unmatched: 11. Germline CDR1 SGHRS, CDR2 YFSETQ. The CDR3 contains 16 residues. The CDR3 DNA reads TGCGCCAGCAGCCGGGGGGCGGGAGGGCCTTTCAATGAGCAGTTCTTC. Residues: CASSRGAGGPFNEQFF.

This clonotype occurred many times. V and J are TRBV20-1 and TRBJ2-6; TRBD2 might be the D (6 bases). The CDR3 spans 14 residues. The germline CDR1 and CDR2 sequences are DFQATT and SNEGSKA (reference sequence). The germline V and J ends were trimmed by 3 bases and 6 bases, with 12 bases remaining between them. The CDR3 region has the DNA TGCAGTGCTAGGTCGGGGCGGGAGGCCAACGTCCTGACTTTC. Encoded protein: CSARSGREANVLTF.

The V and J genes are TRBV6-1 and TRBJ1-1; TRBD1 agrees at 10 bases. V shed 7 bases, J shed 8 bases, and the junction held 4 bases outside the gene matches. Looked up from germline, CDR1 is MNHNS and CDR2 is SASEGT. The CDR3 is made up of 12 amino acids. The CDR3 sequence is CASIGTGAEAFF. Here the CDR3 DNA reads TGTGCCAGCATTGGGACAGGGGCAGAAGCTTTCTTT.

This chain uses TRBV5-1 with TRBJ2-1; TRBD2 might be the D (6 bases). Trimming left V 3 bases short and J 1 base short, with 14 bases between. The CDR3 length is 16 residues. Germline V gene sequence: CDR1 SGHRS, CDR2 YFSETQ. The CDR3 here is CASSSKLGGSYNEQFF. The CDR3, as DNA: TGCGCCAGCAGCTCCAAGCTCGGGGGTTCCTACAATGAGCAGTTCTTC.

This clonotype was detected ten times or more. The chain joins TRBV5-5 to TRBJ2-6, with D tentatively TRBD2 (5 bases). Per the germline V gene, CDR1 is SGHKS and CDR2 is YYEKEE (reference sequence). The CDR3 covers 18 residues. V lost 0 bases and J lost 0, with 13 bases in between. The CDR3 nucleotides read TGTGCCAGCAGCTTGGATGCGGGTGGCTCCTCTGGGGCCAACGTCCTGACTTTC. Translating gives CASSLDAGGSSGANVLTF.

This clonotype turned up a few times. The J gene is TRBJ2-1, the V gene TRBV6-1, with TRBD2 matching over 8 bases. Germline V gives CDR1 MNHNS, CDR2 SASEGT. The CDR3 is 14 amino acids. With V trimmed by 8 bases and J by 9 bases, 12 bases remained unmatched. CDR3 sequence (DNA): TGTGCCAGCCTCCGGCCTGGACTAGCCTCTGAGCAGTTCTTC. This gives the protein CASLRPGLASEQFF.

This clonotype was seen many times. The J gene is TRBJ1-3, the V gene TRBV5-1; perhaps TRBD1 as D (6 bases). Germline assignment: CDR1 SGHRS and CDR2 YFSETQ. The V and J ends lost 0 bases and 0 bases respectively, with 16 bases between them. The CDR3 is made up of 18 amino acids. The CDR3 DNA reads as TGCGCCAGCAGCTTGGCCGAGACAGGCGGAAGCTCTGGAAACACCATATATTTT. As protein: CASSLAETGGSSGNTIYF.

This clonotype was detected many times. This rearrangement joins TRBV12-3 or TRBV12-4 to TRBJ2-3, with 12 bases aligning to TRBD2. This CDR3 spans 14 amino acids. The junction had 5 bases not matched to a gene; V was cut back by 6 bases and J by 7 bases. CDR3 protein: CASSTLAGGNTQYF. The CDR3 DNA reads TGTGCCAGCAGCACACTAGCGGGAGGAAATACGCAGTATTTT.

This chain joins TRBV6-2 or TRBV6-3 and TRBJ1-2; D may be TRBD1 (5 bases). Germline V CDR1 and CDR2: MNHEY, SVGEGT. This CDR3 region has 14 residues. V gave up 10 bases and J gave up 4 bases, with 19 bases separating them. CDR3 nucleotides: TGTGCCACACTTGACGGGTCAGGGCTCTATGGCTACACCTTC. This sequence encodes CATLDGSGLYGYTF.

At least ten counts were recorded for this clonotype. The J gene is TRBJ2-7, the V gene TRBV20-1, with TRBD1 matching 7 bases. This CDR3 is 13 amino acids long. Per germline, CDR1 DFQATT and CDR2 SNEGSKA (reference sequence). V was pared by 5 bases and J by 4 bases, with 8 bases of the junction left unmatched. CDR3 loop: CSARPGQSYEQYF. In DNA, the CDR3 is TGCAGTGCTCGGCCGGGACAGTCTTACGAGCAGTACTTC.

This clonotype appeared many times. The chain employs TRBV2 and TRBJ2-2, with a weak D call TRBD2 (5 bases). This CDR3 spans 15 amino acids. Germline CDR1 is SNHLY and CDR2 is FYNNEI. V lost 10 bases and J 2 bases, leaving 17 bases between the germline ends. CDR3 coding DNA: TGTGCCACCTCAAGGAATGGACTTAACACCGGGGAGCTGTTTTTT. Its protein product is CATSRNGLNTGELFF.

This rearrangement joins TRBV7-9 to TRBJ2-1, with 7 bases fitting TRBD2. Germline CDR1 is SEHNR and CDR2 is FQNEAQ (reference sequence). The CDR3 is 16 residues long. After removal of 5 bases from V and 7 bases from J, the junction contained 14 bases not matched to a gene. In DNA form, the CDR3 reads TGTGCCAGCAGCACACCACTAGCGCCCTCCTTTAATGAGCAGTTCTTC. It yields the protein CASSTPLAPSFNEQFF.

This clonotype has a single count. V and J are TRBV7-6 and TRBJ2-7, with 7 bases that match TRBD1. There are 11 residues in the CDR3. J lost 6 bases, V lost 10 bases, and 6 bases had no gene match. Looked up from germline, CDR1 is SGHVS and CDR2 is FNYEAQ. The chain's CDR3 is CATRQGSEQYF. CDR3 sequence (DNA): TGTGCCACCCGACAGGGATCCGAGCAGTACTTC.

This clonotype was counted ten times or more. The chain links TRBV20-1 to TRBJ1-1; tentatively, D is TRBD1 (6 bases). CDR3 length: 14 residues. Germline V gene lookup returns CDR1 DFQATT and CDR2 SNEGSKA (reference sequence). The germline V and J ends were trimmed by 3 bases and 4 bases, with 15 bases remaining between them. The CDR3 DNA reads TGCAGTGCTAGGTACAGGGTAGGGCGCACTGAAGCTTTCTTT. It specifies CSARYRVGRTEAFF.

This clonotype was recorded at least ten times. The chain has TRBV10-2 and TRBJ2-1, with TRBD2 identical over 7 bases. The germline gives CDR1 WSHSY, CDR2 SAAADI. The CDR3 is 14 amino acids. Germline trimming cut 6 bases from V and 7 bases from J; bases unmatched to any gene: 9. CDR3 sequence (DNA): TGCGCCAGCAGCCAAACTAGCGCGGCTAATGAGCAGTTCTTC. Protein sequence: CASSQTSAANEQFF.

This clonotype was detected many times. This chain connects TRBV5-1 to TRBJ2-7; TRBD1 matches 11 bases. The germline CDR1 and CDR2 sequences are SGHRS and YFSETQ. The CDR3 is made up of 14 amino acids. Losses at the gene ends were 5 bases for V and 1 base for J; bases not matched to a gene: 2. The CDR3 protein is CASRGTGGSYEQYF. CDR3 DNA sequence: TGCGCCAGCAGAGGGACAGGGGGTTCCTACGAGCAGTACTTC.

This clonotype has ten or more counts. The genes are TRBV29-1 and TRBJ2-7, with D possibly being TRBD1 (6 bases). The germline V and J ends were trimmed by 7 bases and 4 bases, with 23 bases remaining between them. The V gene's germline CDR1 is SQVTM and CDR2 ANQGSEA. The CDR3 covers 15 residues. The CDR3 coding sequence is TGCAGCGCGAGATTGAGTGACGGGACAAAGTACGAGCAGTACTTC. Translated: CSARLSDGTKYEQYF.

This clonotype was seen many times. The chain uses TRBV6-5 and TRBJ2-1; the match to TRBD2 covers 12 bases. With V trimmed by 4 bases and J by 7 bases, 11 bases remained unmatched. Germline V gene sequence: CDR1 MNHEY, CDR2 SVGAGI. This CDR3 region has 17 residues. In DNA, the CDR3 is TGTGCCAGCAGTTCGCCGAGACTAGCGGGAGATCGGAATGAGCAGTTCTTC. Its protein is CASSSPRLAGDRNEQFF.

This chain uses TRBV12-3 or TRBV12-4 with TRBJ2-5; D gene unclear. V lost 8 bases, J lost 2 bases, and 12 bases lay in between. This CDR3 is built from 13 residues. In nucleotides, the CDR3 is TGTGCCAGCTGCCTGGGCGTTCAAGAGACCCAGTACTTC. Its protein product is CASCLGVQETQYF.